Shown below are 7 T cell receptor beta chains from a single sample sequenced in a study of blood T cell repertoires in COVID-19. Sequenced by immunoSEQ multiplex PCR; TCRdb stores in-frame clones only, minus some. The sample carries about 88,000 clones, more than 75% recorded once. The specimen sequenced was peripheral blood. Receptors originate from an older woman with acute or convalescent COVID-19.

This sequence joins TRBV7-9 and TRBJ2-2; maybe TRBD1 (6 bases). CDR1 SEHNR and CDR2 FQNEAQ come from the germline V gene (reference sequence). The CDR3 loop spans 14 amino acids. The V gene lost 0 bases and the J gene lost 6 bases, with 8 bases spanning the gap. CDR3 nucleotides: TGTGCCAGCAGCTTAGCCGAGGGGGCCGGGGAGCTGTTTTTT. This encodes CASSLAEGAGELFF.

This rearrangement joins TRBV5-4 to TRBJ2-3; 8 bases are shared with TRBD2. Germline V gives CDR1 SGHNT, CDR2 YYREEE (reference sequence). The CDR3 is 16 amino acids. The V segment lost 0 bases and the J segment 4 bases; nucleotides outside the gene matches: 7. The CDR3 sequence is CASSLGGAGGADTQYF. The CDR3 DNA reads as TGTGCCAGCAGCTTGGGGGGGGCGGGAGGTGCAGATACGCAGTATTTT.

The chain is built from TRBV19 and TRBJ2-1; 14 bases match TRBD2. The CDR3 contains 18 residues. With 3 bases clipped from V and 5 bases from J, the junction kept 9 bases outside the gene matches. Looked up from germline, CDR1 is LNHDA and CDR2 is SQIVND (reference sequence). The CDR3 coding sequence is TGTGCCAGTAGTATTAGACTAGCGGGGGGGCCCGGGCACAATGAGCAGTTCTTC. Encoded protein: CASSIRLAGGPGHNEQFF. The full variable domain, completed using reference TRBV19 and TRBJ2-1, is DGGITQSPKYLFRKEGQNVTLSCEQNLNHDAMYWYRQDPGQGLRLIYYSQIVNDFQKGDIAEGYSVSREKKESFPLTVTSAQKNPTAFYLCASSIRLAGGPGHNEQFFGPGTRLTVL.

The chain is built from TRBV27 and TRBJ1-2; D is possibly TRBD1 (6 bases). Germline-derived CDR1 and CDR2 are MNHEY and SMNVEV (reference sequence). The CDR3 sequence is 13 residues long. The ends were cut back, 2 bases at V and 5 bases at J, with 9 bases in the middle. The CDR3 DNA is TGTGCCAGCAGTTTAAATCAGGGGTATGGCTACACCTTC. This codes for CASSLNQGYGYTF.

The chain links TRBV6-5 to TRBJ1-1, with D possibly TRBD1 on 6 matching bases. Germline loops: CDR1 MNHEY, CDR2 SVGAGI. V was clipped by 8 bases and J by 1 base, with 14 bases between them. The CDR3 covers 14 residues. The CDR3, as DNA: TGTGCCAGCGGGGAAAGACAGGCGAACACTGAAGCTTTCTTT. It yields the protein CASGERQANTEAFF.

The V call is TRBV19, the J call TRBJ2-6; 12 bases align to TRBD2. CDR1 and CDR2 from the germline V gene are LNHDA and SQIVND (reference sequence). V dropped 3 bases and J dropped 0; count of bases not matched to a gene: 9. This CDR3 spans 20 amino acids. The CDR3 DNA is TGTGCCAGTAGTATTCAGGCTAGCGGGAGGGCTGTCTCTGGGGCCAACGTCCTGACTTTC. Its translation is CASSIQASGRAVSGANVLTF.

The rearrangement joins TRBV28 to TRBJ2-5, with TRBD1 matching 7 bases. CDR3 length: 13 residues. The germline gives CDR1 MDHEN, CDR2 SYDVKM. The V and J ends lost 6 bases and 5 bases, in that order; junction bases with no gene match: 6. CDR3 region: CASSSYRGETQYF. In DNA form, the CDR3 reads TGTGCCAGCAGCTCCTACAGGGGTGAGACCCAGTACTTC.